Each of the 22 T cell receptor beta chains below was sequenced from the same sample in a study of cytomegalovirus exposure and HLA in healthy donors. Researchers ran the PCR with 60 Vbeta and 13 Jbeta primers. Using immunoSEQ multiplex PCR, the repertoire was profiled, and TCRdb retains in-frame clones only, with some absent. The repertoire includes roughly 130,000 clones, 80% of them detected once, and approximately 4% sits in the top ten. The material sequenced was PBMCs. These receptors all stem from a woman between 35 and 50 years old in good health and CMV-seronegative.

This rearrangement joins TRBV19 to TRBJ2-1; 7 bases fit TRBD2. Per germline, CDR1 LNHDA and CDR2 SQIVND (reference sequence). V was pared by 6 bases and J by 5 bases, with 10 bases of the junction left unmatched. There are 15 residues in the CDR3. The CDR3 DNA is TGTGCCAGTAGCGGGCTAGCGGTCGGAGACAATGAGCAGTTCTTC. Translated: CASSGLAVGDNEQFF.

The J gene is TRBJ1-2, the V gene TRBV15, with D possibly matching TRBD1 (5 bases). Germline CDR1 reads LNHNV; CDR2 reads YYDKDF (reference sequence). V lost 1 base to trimming and J lost 3 bases, with 9 bases between them. The CDR3 is 14 amino acids. In DNA form, the CDR3 reads TGTGCCACCAGCAGAGGCGACAGACACTATGGCTACACCTTC. Its protein product is CATSRGDRHYGYTF.

This clone appeared once. The chain combines TRBV11-2 with TRBJ1-1, with 12 nucleotides matching TRBD1. The CDR3 extends over 16 amino acids. J was trimmed by 11 bases and V by 3 bases; bases with no gene match: 13. Germline CDR1 and CDR2: SGHAT and FQNNGV. The CDR3 protein is CASSFQPGQGALGAFF. The CDR3 nucleotides read TGTGCCAGCAGCTTCCAACCGGGACAGGGGGCTTTGGGGGCTTTCTTT.

J is TRBJ2-3 and V is TRBV4-1; D uncertain. Per the germline V gene, CDR1 is MGHRA and CDR2 is YSYEKL. CDR3 size: 14 residues. Trimming shortened V by 4 bases and J by 2 bases, and 10 bases separated the two germline ends. CDR3 protein: CASSPSTITDTQYF. CDR3 in DNA: TGCGCCAGCAGCCCCTCGACAATCACAGATACGCAGTATTTT.

The V and J genes are TRBV4-2 and TRBJ1-1, with 8 bases fitting TRBD1. CDR1 is LGHNA and CDR2 is YNFKEQ in the germline V gene. CDR3 length: 15 amino acids. Trimming cost V 3 bases and J 0 bases; bases outside gene matches: 3. The DNA of the CDR3 is TGTGCCAGCAGCCAGACAGGGGCCATGAACACTGAAGCTTTCTTT. Its translation is CASSQTGAMNTEAFF.

The CDR3: CASSLISGDLGEQYF. In nucleotides, the CDR3 is TGTGCCAGCAGTTTGATTAGCGGGGATTTGGGGGAGCAGTACTTC. This rearrangement joins TRBV27 to TRBJ2-7; 8 bases are a match to TRBD2. V gave up 3 bases and J gave up 7 bases; unmatched junction bases: 11. Germline CDR1 is MNHEY and CDR2 is SMNVEV (reference sequence). The length of the CDR3 is 15 residues.

The rearrangement uses TRBV7-2 and TRBJ2-7; 12 bases agree with TRBD2. The trim removed 3 bases at V and 2 bases at J, leaving 2 bases unmatched. There are 15 residues in the CDR3. Germline V CDR1 and CDR2: SGHTA, FQGNSA. The CDR3 region has the DNA TGTGCCAGCAGCTTGGCTAGCGGGGGGGCCTACGAGCAGTACTTC. Translation gives CASSLASGGAYEQYF. The variable domain in full, completed from reference TRBV7-2 and TRBJ2-7, reads GAGVSQSPSNKVTEKGKDVELRCDPISGHTALYWYRQSLGQGLEFLIYFQGNSAPDKSGLPSDRFSAERTGGSVSTLTIQRTQQEDSAVYLCASSLASGGAYEQYFGPGTRLTVT.

The rearrangement uses TRBV2 and TRBJ2-2; 11 nucleotides match TRBD1. There are 16 residues in the CDR3. After removal of 5 bases from V and 5 bases from J, the junction contained 7 bases not matched to a gene. From germline, CDR1 is SNHLY and CDR2 FYNNEI. The CDR3 is CASSRTGGKGTGELFF. The DNA for the CDR3 is TGTGCCAGCAGTAGGACAGGGGGCAAGGGAACCGGGGAGCTGTTTTTT.

The chain couples TRBV6-1 to TRBJ1-4; D gene unclear. This CDR3 has 15 residues. V was clipped by 6 bases and J by 5 bases, with 16 bases between them. The germline V gene encodes CDR1 MNHNS and CDR2 SASEGT. CDR3 amino acids: CASRPRHTSNEKLFF. DNA for the CDR3: TGTGCCAGCAGGCCCCGACATACCTCCAATGAAAAACTGTTTTTT.

This chain links TRBV4-2 with TRBJ2-7; D might be TRBD2 (5 bases). Germline assignment: CDR1 LGHNA and CDR2 YNFKEQ. The CDR3 length is 15 residues. With 1 base removed from V and 6 bases from J, the gap between germline ends came to 16 bases. The CDR3, as DNA: TGTGCCAGCAGCCAAGGTCGTCGTAGCGCCGGCGAGCAGTACTTC. Translating it yields CASSQGRRSAGEQYF.

CDR3 residues: CASSSLRQGEYF. The CDR3 coding sequence is TGTGCCAGCAGCTCCCTCCGACAGGGCGAGTACTTC. The gene calls are TRBV5-8 and TRBJ2-7; TRBD1 agrees at 7 bases. Germline loops: CDR1 SGHTS, CDR2 YDEGEE. The trim removed 3 bases at V and 11 bases at J, leaving 8 bases unmatched. The CDR3 spans 12 residues.

J is TRBJ1-4 and V is TRBV15; D perhaps matches TRBD1 (5 bases). Trimming cost V 7 bases and J 5 bases, with 14 bases left between them. Germline assignment: CDR1 LNHNV and CDR2 YYDKDF (reference sequence). The CDR3 has 14 residues. CDR3 nucleotides: TGTGCCACCAAAGAAGGCCAGGGAAATGAAAAACTGTTTTTT. This sequence encodes CATKEGQGNEKLFF. Supplemented by reference TRBV15 and TRBJ1-4, the full variable domain reads DAMVIQNPRYQVTQFGKPVTLSCSQTLNHNVMYWYQQKSSQAPKLLFHYYDKDFNNEADTPDNFQSRRPNTSFCFLDIRSPGLGDTAMYLCATKEGQGNEKLFFGSGTQLSVL.

The rearrangement joins TRBV27 to TRBJ1-6; a possible D gene is TRBD1 (5 bases). The CDR3 is 16 amino acids. Germline-derived CDR1 and CDR2 are MNHEY and SMNVEV (reference sequence). Trimming left V 8 bases short and J 0 bases short, with 14 bases between. The CDR3 region is CASRPGLYSYNSPLHF. The CDR3 region has the DNA TGTGCCAGCCGACCGGGACTGTACTCCTATAATTCACCCCTCCACTTT.

This rearrangement joins TRBV7-9 to TRBJ2-3; D possibly corresponds to TRBD1 (6 bases). The CDR3 totals 12 residues. Germline loops: CDR1 SEHNR, CDR2 FQNEAQ (reference sequence). The CDR3 is CSFGQYTDTQYF. The DNA for the CDR3 is TGTTCCTTCGGACAGTACACAGATACGCAGTATTTT.

The J gene is TRBJ2-1, the V gene TRBV7-2, with TRBD2 identical over 10 bases. The germline V gene has CDR1 SGHTA and CDR2 FQGNSA. J gave up 6 bases and V 3 bases, and 5 bases lay outside the gene matches. The CDR3 extends over 15 amino acids. The CDR3 DNA sequence: TGTGCCAGCAGCTTCCTAGCGGGAGTGCGCAATGAGCAGTTCTTC. Its protein product is CASSFLAGVRNEQFF.

Concerning this clone: This same CDR3 is encoded by further DNA sequences in the sample. V is TRBV11-2 and J is TRBJ1-2; 8 positions match TRBD1. V trimming: 6 bases; J trimming: 1 base; junction bases outside the gene matches: 7. In germline, CDR1 is SGHAT, CDR2 FQNNGV. CDR3 length equals 15 residues. CDR3 nucleotides: TGTGCCAGCAGACCTCAGACAGGGGTTAACTATGGCTACACCTTC. Translation: CASRPQTGVNYGYTF.

The rearrangement links TRBV27 to TRBJ2-1, with 10 nucleotides matching TRBD1. With 5 bases clipped from V and 8 bases from J, the junction kept 6 bases outside the gene matches. Germline CDR1 is MNHEY and CDR2 is SMNVEV (reference sequence). This CDR3 contains 14 residues. The CDR3 region is CASSPGTGDDEQFF. CDR3 sequence (DNA): TGTGCCAGCAGTCCCGGGACAGGGGACGATGAGCAGTTCTTC.

The rearrangement uses TRBV7-9 and TRBJ2-3, with 9 bases aligning to TRBD1. V shed 5 bases and J 3 bases; nucleotides not matched to a gene: 3. Germline V gene lookup returns CDR1 SEHNR and CDR2 FQNEAQ (reference sequence). The CDR3 spans 14 residues. As DNA, the CDR3 is TGTGCCAGCAGCCCAGGACAGGGGACAGATACGCAGTATTTT. This encodes CASSPGQGTDTQYF.

The chain employs TRBV9 and TRBJ2-6; 9 nucleotides line up with TRBD1. The V gene's germline CDR1 is SGDLS and CDR2 YYNGEE. CDR3 length: 17 residues. The J segment lost 0 bases and the V segment lost 7 bases, leaving 8 bases of the junction unmatched. The CDR3 nucleotides read TGTGCCAGCGGAGCGGGACAGGGAACCTCTGGGGCCAACGTCCTGACTTTC. It specifies CASGAGQGTSGANVLTF. Looking up the rest from reference TRBV9 and TRBJ2-6 gives the full variable domain: DSGVTQTPKHLITATGQRVTLRCSPRSGDLSVYWYQQSLDQGLQFLIQYYNGEERAKGNILERFSAQQFPDLHSELNLSSLELGDSALYFCASGAGQGTSGANVLTFGAGSRLTVL.

The genes are TRBV7-6 and TRBJ2-1, with 8 positions matching TRBD1. V was clipped by 5 bases and J by 4 bases; unmatched bases: 7. This CDR3 spans 15 amino acids. In germline, CDR1 is SGHVS, CDR2 FNYEAQ. CDR3 protein: CASSVGTGLYNEQFF. The CDR3 nucleotides are TGTGCCAGCAGCGTCGGGACAGGACTATACAATGAGCAGTTCTTC.

V usage is TRBV9 and J usage is TRBJ2-2, with D perhaps TRBD1 (5 bases). CDR1 and CDR2 from the germline V gene are SGDLS and YYNGEE. Between the trimmed V and J ends, which lost 0 bases and 0 bases, there was a span of 9 bases. CDR3 length equals 16 residues. DNA for the CDR3: TGTGCCAGCAGCGTAGCCGAGACAGCGAACACCGGGGAGCTGTTTTTT. Protein sequence: CASSVAETANTGELFF.

This clone was found once. This chain joins TRBV12-5 and TRBJ2-2; 8 bases align to TRBD1. The J segment lost 5 bases and the V segment lost 4 bases, leaving 12 bases of the junction unmatched. Germline V lookup: CDR1 LGHNT, CDR2 FRNRAP. This CDR3 region has 17 residues. The CDR3 loop is CASGSPPGQAQTGELFF. CDR3 DNA: TGTGCTAGTGGTTCTCCCCCGGGACAGGCTCAAACCGGGGAGCTGTTTTTT.